The rows below give T cell receptor beta chains drawn from one sample of a study of chemoradiotherapy in HPV16-positive cancers. The repertoire was sequenced with immunoSEQ multiplex PCR; TCRdb's copy has only in-frame clones and lacks some. The sample gives about 20,000 clones, roughly 92% of which show up once; roughly a sixth is in the top ten. The sequencing here drew on blood, taken from a patient who underwent chemoradiotherapy. The source is a human donor with HPV-associated anogenital cancer. Both conserved end residues are part of each CDR3. A D gene is named only where the DNA matches it firmly. Where a row states a size, it is once, few, many or the class of an expanded clone; other rows omit it.

TGTGCCAGTAGTGGACGGTTCCAAGAGACCCAGTACTTC,CASSGRFQETQYF,TRBV19,NA,TRBJ2-5,NA,13
TGTGCCAGCCGATCCCGGGGATGGGGCACAGATACGCAGTATTTT,CASRSRGWGTDTQYF,TRBV5-6,NA,TRBJ2-3,NA,15
TGTGCCAGCCGCCGGGGTTACAATCAGCCCCAGCATTTT,CASRRGYNQPQHF,TRBV5-8,NA,TRBJ1-5,NA,13
TGTGCCAGCAGTACCCTCAACGAGCAGTACTTC,CASSTLNEQYF,TRBV6-5,NA,TRBJ2-7,NA,11
TGTGCCAGCAGTGAGAGGGGAGGACAGGGGGCCGGGGAGCTGTTTTTT,CASSERGGQGAGELFF,TRBV6-4,NA,TRBJ2-2,TRBD1,16
TGTGCCACCAGCAGAGAGCAGGGAGATACTGACTACGAGCAGTACTTC,CATSREQGDTDYEQYF,TRBV15,NA,TRBJ2-7,NA,16
TGTGCCAGCAGCTTCAATCTCATGGCAGCTAGCTCCTACAATGAGCAGTTCTTC,CASSFNLMAASSYNEQFF,TRBV11-2,NA,TRBJ2-1,NA,18
TGCGCCAGCAGCGCTACAGGGTTTACAGGCTACACCTTC,CASSATGFTGYTF,TRBV4-1,NA,TRBJ1-2,NA,13
TGTGCCAGCAGCGTAGTTGCGGGGAACACTGAAGCTTTCTTT,CASSVVAGNTEAFF,TRBV9,NA,TRBJ1-1,NA,14
TGCGCCAGCAGCATGGACAGGGGTTACGAGCAGTACTTC,CASSMDRGYEQYF,TRBV5-1,few,TRBJ2-7,TRBD1,13
TGTGCCACCAGCAAAAAGGGGTATCAGCCCCAGCATTTT,CATSKKGYQPQHF,TRBV15,NA,TRBJ1-5,NA,13
TGTGCCAGCAGCCCCGAGCGGACAGGAGCTACTTATGGCTACACCTTC,CASSPERTGATYGYTF,TRBV7-3,NA,TRBJ1-2,TRBD1,16
TGTGCCAGCTCACTACGGACAGGGAATTCCTACGAGCAGTACTTC,CASSLRTGNSYEQYF,TRBV18,NA,TRBJ2-7,TRBD1,15
TGTGCCAGCAGCTTGTCGAGGTCCTACGAGCAGTACTTC,CASSLSRSYEQYF,TRBV11-2,NA,TRBJ2-7,NA,13
TGTGCCAGCAGCTTATTCTTCAGCGATCAAGAGACCCAGTACTTC,CASSLFFSDQETQYF,TRBV7-9,NA,TRBJ2-5,NA,15
TGTGCCAGCGTATTGAACACTGAAGCTTTCTTT,CASVLNTEAFF,TRBV6-6,NA,TRBJ1-1,NA,11
TGTGCCAGCCGATTGGACGCTTCCTACAATGAGCAGTTCTTC,CASRLDASYNEQFF,TRBV7-2,NA,TRBJ2-1,NA,14